These 32 T cell receptor beta chains originate from one sample sequenced in a study of T cell repertoires in cytomegalovirus infection. TCRdb passed the reads through MiXCR, listing each CDR3 protein once. Of about 830,000 distinct CDR3 sequences in the sample, approximately 32% were seen once. These receptors are not linked to any known antigen. Source: cultured CD8+ T cells from PBMCs, taken from culture after CMV antigen stimulation. The receptors stem from a human donor in good health (CMV status not recorded). Some clones in this sample may be carry-over from other donors' samples.

In its sample, this clonotype was seen many times. This chain connects TRBV7-2 to TRBJ2-4, with TRBD2 matching over 9 bases. V shed 2 bases and J 8 bases; nucleotides not matched to a gene: 7. The V gene's germline CDR1 is SGHTA and CDR2 FQGNSA. The CDR3 sequence is 15 residues long. The CDR3 reads CASSLLAGPLDIQYF. The CDR3 coding sequence is TGTGCCAGCAGCTTACTAGCGGGGCCCCTGGACATTCAGTACTTC.

V and J are TRBV9 and TRBJ2-3, with D possibly TRBD2 on 7 matching bases. V was cut by 4 bases and J by 1 base, with 13 bases left in between. Per the germline V gene, CDR1 is SGDLS and CDR2 is YYNGEE. The CDR3 runs to 15 residues. The CDR3 protein is CASSSGGRGTDTQYF. CDR3 DNA sequence: TGTGCCAGCAGCTCCGGGGGGCGGGGCACAGATACGCAGTATTTT.

This clonotype was seen more than once but under ten times. The J gene is TRBJ2-1, the V gene TRBV4-3; 9 bases align to TRBD2. Germline CDR1 and CDR2: LGHNA and YSLEER. Losses at the gene ends were 5 bases for V and 2 bases for J; bases not matched to a gene: 4. CDR3 length: 15 residues. The CDR3 sequence: CASSKSGGTYNEQFF. In DNA, the CDR3 is TGCGCCAGCAGCAAAAGCGGGGGGACCTACAATGAGCAGTTCTTC.

This clonotype was found a few times. The J gene is TRBJ2-5, the V gene TRBV4-2; 13 positions agree with TRBD2. This CDR3 is built from 17 residues. Trimming cost V 1 base and J 3 bases; bases outside gene matches: 5. Germline V CDR1 and CDR2: LGHNA, YNFKEQ. The CDR3, as DNA: TGTGCCAGCAGCCAAGGCGGACTAGCGGGGGACAAAGAGACCCAGTACTTC. Translated, it gives CASSQGGLAGDKETQYF.

The chain recombines TRBV7-9 with TRBJ1-2, with a tentative D call TRBD1 (6 bases). There are 12 residues in the CDR3. Deletions cut 5 bases from V and 6 bases from J, with 10 bases between. The germline V gene encodes CDR1 SEHNR and CDR2 FQNEAQ (reference sequence). The CDR3, as DNA: TGTGCCAGCAGCCGGGGACAACATGGCTACACCTTC. Translating it yields CASSRGQHGYTF.

This clonotype was recorded at least ten times. This chain uses TRBV12-3 or TRBV12-4 with TRBJ1-3, with TRBD1 identical over 7 bases. The CDR3 is 19 amino acids. Trimming removed 3 bases from V and 4 bases from J; junction bases left unmatched: 18. CDR3 sequence (DNA): TGTGCCAGCAGTTTCTTAATTGAGGGGGCTGAAATTGCCGGAAACACCATATATTTT. Its translation: CASSFLIEGAEIAGNTIYF.

V gene TRBV6-5 combines with J gene TRBJ2-2; D gene unclear. V was cut by 8 bases and J by 5 bases, with 6 bases left in between. CDR1 MNHEY and CDR2 SVGAGI come from the germline V gene. The CDR3 loop spans 11 amino acids. The CDR3 region is CASLGTGELFF. The CDR3 DNA follows: TGTGCCAGCCTTGGGACCGGGGAGCTGTTTTTT.

This clonotype has a count of ten or more. The chain has TRBV7-8 and TRBJ1-4; D call uncertain. The CDR3 covers 13 residues. The V and J ends lost 1 base and 7 bases respectively, with 7 bases between them. From germline, CDR1 is SGHVS and CDR2 FQNEAQ. The CDR3 DNA sequence: TGTGCCAGCAGCTTAGGGGATGGTGAAAAACTGTTTTTT. Protein: CASSLGDGEKLFF.

The V gene is TRBV29-1, the J gene TRBJ1-2, with D unresolved. Trimming took off 3 bases at V and 2 bases at J, with 10 bases between the two ends. Germline CDR1 and CDR2: SQVTM and ANQGSEA. The CDR3 has 13 residues. DNA for the CDR3: TGCAGCGTTGAGGACGGACCAAACTATGGCTACACCTTC. It specifies CSVEDGPNYGYTF.

This sequence joins TRBV7-9 and TRBJ2-7; a possible D gene is TRBD2 (5 bases). V gave up 1 base and J gave up 4 bases, with 14 bases separating them. The germline gives CDR1 SEHNR, CDR2 FQNEAQ (reference sequence). The CDR3 has 15 amino acids. The CDR3 sequence: CASSLEEDSKYEQYF. The CDR3 coding sequence is TGTGCCAGCAGCTTAGAAGAGGACTCGAAATACGAGCAGTACTTC. Full variable domain (rest looked up from reference TRBV7-9 and TRBJ2-7): DTGVSQNPRHKITKRGQNVTFRCDPISEHNRLYWYRQTLGQGPEFLTYFQNEAQLEKSRLLSDRFSAERPKGSFSTLEIQRTEQGDSAMYLCASSLEEDSKYEQYFGPGTRLTVT.

In this sample, this clonotype turned up many times. This chain links TRBV7-8 with TRBJ2-1; D is possibly TRBD1 or TRBD2 (5 bases each). In germline, CDR1 is SGHVS, CDR2 FQNEAQ. The length of the CDR3 is 16 residues. The ends were cut back, 5 bases at V and 0 bases at J, with 14 bases in the middle. The CDR3 DNA reads as TGTGCCAGCAGCATGGGACCCCCGAGCTCCTACAATGAGCAGTTCTTC. Translated: CASSMGPPSSYNEQFF.

This chain links TRBV3-1 with TRBJ2-7; D possibly matches TRBD1 or TRBD2 (6 bases each). CDR3 length equals 14 residues. From germline, CDR1 is LGHDT and CDR2 YNNKEL (reference sequence). Trimming took off 3 bases at V and 1 base at J, with 10 bases between the two ends. The CDR3 sequence: CASSQGGLSYEQYF. The DNA for the CDR3 is TGTGCCAGCAGCCAGGGGGGCCTTTCCTACGAGCAGTACTTC.

The chain employs TRBV12-3 or TRBV12-4 and TRBJ2-7; D not resolved. The CDR3 totals 15 residues. Trimming removed 3 bases from V and 2 bases from J, with 14 bases in between. The CDR3 region is CASSFIHSNPYEQYF. Written as DNA, the CDR3 is TGTGCCAGCAGTTTTATCCACTCAAACCCCTACGAGCAGTACTTC.

This clonotype was seen more than once but under ten times. The V gene is TRBV4-1, the J gene TRBJ2-7; D not certain. Trimming removed 3 bases from V and 2 bases from J, with 23 bases in between. Germline CDR1 MGHRA, CDR2 YSYEKL. This CDR3 is 18 amino acids long. CDR3 region: CASSQEYDGISLTYEQYF. CDR3 bases: TGCGCCAGCAGCCAGGAATATGACGGCATTTCTTTAACCTACGAGCAGTACTTC.

V and J are TRBV7-3 and TRBJ2-2; no clear D. Germline CDR1 is SGHTA and CDR2 is FQGTGA. CDR3 length: 12 amino acids. The V gene lost 4 bases and the J gene lost 8 bases, with 8 bases spanning the gap. The CDR3, as DNA: TGTGCCAGCAGCTCTGTAGCTGGGGAGCTGTTTTTT. It yields the protein CASSSVAGELFF.

This clonotype was detected only a few times. The chain couples TRBV5-4 to TRBJ1-1; 8 nucleotides align to TRBD1. Germline lookup yields CDR1 SGHNT and CDR2 YYREEE (reference sequence). V trimming: 2 bases; J trimming: 4 bases; junction bases outside the gene matches: 10. The CDR3 extends over 16 amino acids. The CDR3 DNA follows: TGTGCCAGCAGCTTCGGGACAGGACCGCGGGGCACTGAAGCTTTCTTT. Its protein is CASSFGTGPRGTEAFF.

The genes are TRBV6-2 or TRBV6-3 and TRBJ2-5; TRBD2 matches at 13 bases. CDR1 is MNHEY and CDR2 is SVGEGT in the germline V gene. Trimming cost V 2 bases and J 5 bases; bases outside gene matches: 8. CDR3 length: 17 amino acids. CDR3: CASSYGTSGMPRETQYF. As DNA, the CDR3 is TGTGCCAGCAGTTACGGGACTAGCGGGATGCCACGGGAGACCCAGTACTTC.

This rearrangement joins TRBV7-9 to TRBJ2-7; TRBD1 might be the D (5 bases). In germline, CDR1 is SEHNR, CDR2 FQNEAQ (reference sequence). V lost 5 bases and J lost 5, with 16 bases in between. The CDR3 is 14 residues long. The CDR3 here is CASSPAGRADEQYF. In DNA, the CDR3 is TGTGCCAGCAGCCCCGCCGGCAGGGCGGACGAGCAGTACTTC.

This clonotype appeared a few times. This rearrangement joins TRBV6-2 or TRBV6-3 to TRBJ2-1, with 7 bases fitting TRBD1. Germline CDR1 reads MNHEY; CDR2 reads SVGEGT. V lost 5 bases to trimming and J lost 2 bases; unmatched junction nucleotides: 6. CDR3 length: 15 amino acids. The chain's CDR3 is CASSHDRAPYNEQFF. The CDR3 DNA reads TGTGCCAGCAGTCATGACAGGGCCCCCTACAATGAGCAGTTCTTC.

Only a few counts were recorded for this clonotype. The rearrangement links TRBV15 to TRBJ1-1; D unresolved. Germline V gene lookup returns CDR1 LNHNV and CDR2 YYDKDF (reference sequence). V was shortened by 8 bases and J by 2 bases, with 9 bases between the two germline ends. CDR3 length: 12 residues. The CDR3 reads CATGEPNTEAFF. The CDR3 nucleotides are TGTGCCACCGGGGAACCCAACACTGAAGCTTTCTTT.

This clonotype was picked up a small number of times. V usage is TRBV25-1 and J usage is TRBJ2-3; maybe TRBD2 (6 bases). This CDR3 has 15 residues. V dropped 5 bases and J dropped 6 bases, with 18 bases sitting between them. Per the germline V gene, CDR1 is MGHDK and CDR2 is SYGVNS. The CDR3: CASSFSRAGRDTQYF. CDR3 in DNA: TGTGCCAGCAGTTTCTCGCGGGCGGGGCGGGATACGCAGTATTTT.

The CDR3 coding sequence is TGCGCCAGCAGCGCAGGACAGGGGGATAGCTCCTACAATGAGCAGTTCTTC. This translates into CASSAGQGDSSYNEQFF. This sequence joins TRBV5-1 and TRBJ2-1; 10 bases match TRBD1. The CDR3 extends over 17 amino acids. J was trimmed by 0 bases and V by 4 bases; bases with no gene match: 7. Germline V lookup: CDR1 SGHRS, CDR2 YFSETQ.

The CDR3 protein is CASSGLSGGDTGELFF. Here the CDR3 DNA reads TGTGCCAGCAGCGGACTTAGCGGGGGTGACACCGGGGAGCTGTTTTTT. The chain recombines TRBV9 with TRBJ2-2; 9 bases map to TRBD2. V shed 3 bases, J shed 3 bases, and the junction held 6 bases outside the gene matches. CDR1 and CDR2 from the germline V gene are SGDLS and YYNGEE. The CDR3 consists of 16 residues.

The J gene is TRBJ2-7, the V gene TRBV28; D tentatively fits TRBD1 or TRBD2 (6 bases each). The V gene's germline CDR1 is MDHEN and CDR2 SYDVKM. The CDR3 is 15 residues long. Trimming left V 6 bases short and J 3 bases short, with 18 bases between. The CDR3 DNA reads as TGTGCCAGCAGATCGAACCAAGGGGGAGGCTACGAGCAGTACGTC. This encodes CASRSNQGGGYEQYV.

V gene TRBV10-3 combines with J gene TRBJ2-3; a possible D gene is TRBD2 (6 bases). The CDR3 covers 16 residues. V was cut by 0 bases and J by 0 bases, with 10 bases left in between. Germline V gene sequence: CDR1 ENHRY, CDR2 SYGVKD. CDR3 loop: CAISESRLGSTDTQYF. The CDR3 region has the DNA TGTGCCATCAGTGAGTCTCGACTAGGGAGCACAGATACGCAGTATTTT.

This clonotype was recorded a few times. The chain recombines TRBV19 with TRBJ2-7; 9 bases are shared with TRBD1. CDR1 and CDR2 (germline): LNHDA, SQIVND (reference sequence). Trimming removed 4 bases from V and 5 bases from J; junction bases left unmatched: 6. The CDR3 has 14 residues. For the CDR3, the DNA is TGTGCCAGTAGTACCACGACAGGGGGTAACGAGCAGTACTTC. Translating gives CASSTTTGGNEQYF.

This clonotype was recorded only once. This rearrangement joins TRBV19 to TRBJ1-5; D is undetermined. CDR1 is LNHDA, CDR2 SQIVND, per germline (reference sequence). The CDR3 covers 16 residues. Between the trimmed V and J ends, which lost 2 bases and 3 bases, there was a span of 14 bases. Here the CDR3 DNA reads TGTGCCAGTAGTATACGTCTTCGGCAAATCAATCAGCCCCAGCATTTT. Encoded protein: CASSIRLRQINQPQHF.

This clonotype showed up many times. The chain links TRBV7-2 to TRBJ1-2, with D possibly matching TRBD1 (6 bases). The CDR3 covers 17 residues. Looked up from germline, CDR1 is SGHTA and CDR2 is FQGNSA. Trimming left V 1 base short and J 3 bases short, with 18 bases between. The CDR3 here is CASSLVGGAAEDYGYTF. CDR3 DNA: TGTGCCAGCAGCTTAGTCGGGGGCGCAGCGGAAGACTATGGCTACACCTTC.

This clonotype was detected only a few times. The chain joins TRBV7-9 to TRBJ2-2; D tentatively fits TRBD1 or TRBD2 (6 bases each). From germline, CDR1 is SEHNR and CDR2 FQNEAQ (reference sequence). CDR3 size: 16 residues. Trimming removed 5 bases at V and 0 bases at J, with 13 bases between. For the CDR3, the DNA is TGTGCCAGCAGCCCCCCACGGGGGCCGAACACCGGGGAGCTGTTTTTT. This sequence encodes CASSPPRGPNTGELFF.

This clonotype was found a few times. The rearrangement links TRBV19 to TRBJ1-3; D unclear. The CDR3 extends over 13 amino acids. Trimming removed 8 bases at V and 1 base at J, with 9 bases between. The germline V gene encodes CDR1 LNHDA and CDR2 SQIVND (reference sequence). The CDR3 coding sequence is TGTGCCAGTGGTTTCAAGTCTGGAAACACCATATATTTT. The encoded protein is CASGFKSGNTIYF. The full variable domain, its missing parts supplied by reference TRBV19 and TRBJ1-3, is DGGITQSPKYLFRKEGQNVTLSCEQNLNHDAMYWYRQDPGQGLRLIYYSQIVNDFQKGDIAEGYSVSREKKESFPLTVTSAQKNPTAFYLCASGFKSGNTIYFGEGSWLTVV.

This clonotype has just a few counts. The V gene is TRBV4-1, the J gene TRBJ2-1; a possible D gene is TRBD1 (6 bases). The V gene's germline CDR1 is MGHRA and CDR2 YSYEKL. The V and J ends lost 1 base and 4 bases respectively, with 11 bases between them. The CDR3 extends over 15 amino acids. Here the CDR3 DNA reads TGCGCCAGCAGCCAAGCGGGACATCCGTACAATGAGCAGTTCTTC. Amino acids: CASSQAGHPYNEQFF.

This chain uses TRBV5-1 with TRBJ2-1; D call uncertain. The germline CDR1 and CDR2 sequences are SGHRS and YFSETQ. Trimming shortened V by 2 bases and J by 0 bases, and 15 bases separated the two germline ends. The CDR3 sequence is 17 residues long. The CDR3 DNA reads TGCGCCAGCAGCTTTTCCTCGACGGTTAGCTCCTACAATGAGCAGTTCTTC. This codes for CASSFSSTVSSYNEQFF.